Presented here are 5 T cell receptor beta chains from one specimen sequenced in a study of CD8 T cells in ankylosing spondylitis. TCRdb recomputed calls from the 5' RACE reads with MiXCR, one row per CDR3 protein. The repertoire holds around 140,000 distinct CDR3 sequences, with more than 9.5% as singletons. The sample consisted of blood, either unsorted or a sorted T cell fraction (not recorded which). These TCRs come from a female donor with ankylosing spondylitis or in good health (not recorded which).

This clonotype came up many times. The chain is built from TRBV5-6 and TRBJ2-7; 8 positions match TRBD2. Germline assignment: CDR1 SGHDT and CDR2 YYEEEE. This CDR3 spans 14 amino acids. Trimming took 2 bases from V and 3 from J; bases not matched to a gene: 4. In nucleotides, the CDR3 is TGTGCCAGCAGCTTAGGAGCGGGGGACTACGAGCAGTACTTC. This gives the protein CASSLGAGDYEQYF.

Many counts were recorded for this clonotype. The J gene is TRBJ2-1, the V gene TRBV7-3; no firm D call. The germline gives CDR1 SGHTA, CDR2 FQGTGA. This CDR3 contains 14 residues. Trimming stripped 5 bases from V and 6 bases from J, with 14 bases between. CDR3 nucleotides: TGTGCCAGCAGCCGAAATCGGCTGAGCAATGAGCAGTTCTTC. Translation: CASSRNRLSNEQFF.

This clonotype was seen repeatedly, ten times or more. This chain joins TRBV29-1 and TRBJ2-7; D gene unclear. Germline V gene sequence: CDR1 SQVTM, CDR2 ANQGSEA. The CDR3 spans 11 residues. V was trimmed by 6 bases and J by 2 bases, leaving 8 bases between them. The CDR3 region has the DNA TGCAGCGTCGCGCAGCCCTACGAGCAGTACTTC. This sequence encodes CSVAQPYEQYF.

The rearrangement joins TRBV5-6 to TRBJ2-3; 8 positions match TRBD1. CDR3 length: 11 residues. V trimming: 3 bases; J trimming: 14 bases; junction bases outside the gene matches: 5. From germline, CDR1 is SGHDT and CDR2 YYEEEE. The CDR3 is CASSSQGAGYF. The DNA of the CDR3 is TGTGCCAGCAGCTCGCAGGGGGCGGGGTATTTT.

This clonotype was observed many times. The chain combines TRBV7-9 with TRBJ1-1; D gene uncertain. Trimming took 5 bases from V and 2 from J, leaving 6 bases between them. CDR3 size: 12 residues. Per the germline V gene, CDR1 is SEHNR and CDR2 is FQNEAQ (reference sequence). CDR3 amino acids: CASSLSNTEAFF. In DNA, the CDR3 is TGTGCCAGCAGCCTCAGCAACACTGAAGCTTTCTTT. Full variable domain (outside the CDR3, taken from reference TRBV7-9 and TRBJ1-1): DTGVSQNPRHKITKRGQNVTFRCDPISEHNRLYWYRQTLGQGPEFLTYFQNEAQLEKSRLLSDRFSAERPKGSFSTLEIQRTEQGDSAMYLCASSLSNTEAFFGQGTRLTVV.